This is a list of T cell receptor beta chains from one sample in a study of blood T cell repertoires in COVID-19. The protocol was immunoSEQ multiplex PCR, while the TCRdb copy is restricted to in-frame clones and leaves out a portion. The profile shows about 180,000 clones, approximately 90% of them singletons. The sequencing sample was made of peripheral blood. The receptors stem from a man aged 18 to 30 who had recovered from COVID-19. Both conserved end residues are part of each CDR3. Size is stated for part of the rows, as once, few or many counts, or as a class when the clone is expanded.

TRBJ2-7,TRBV3-1/TRBV3-2,-,15,CASSQGPGTLYEQYF
TRBJ2-3,TRBV9,-,14,CASSQGGGTDTQYF
TRBJ2-2,TRBV5-1,once,14,CASSLVGGTGELFF
TRBJ2-1,TRBV27,-,13,CASSWSAGREQFF
TRBJ1-6,TRBV5-1,-,15,CASRPGGTRNSPLHF
TRBJ1-3,TRBV19,-,14,CASSIGHTGNTIYF
TRBJ2-1,TRBV4-3,-,16,CASSQWSGSSYNEQFF
TRBJ2-1,TRBV7-2,-,17,CASRPPGQGSSYNEQFF
TRBJ2-7,TRBV24-1,-,15,CATSDTGTGYYEQYF
TRBJ2-2,TRBV5-5,-,16,CASSLEQGAKTGELFF
TRBJ2-3,TRBV2,-,13,CASRALGTDTQYF
TRBJ1-2,TRBV6-5,-,14,CASSYSQGPYGYTF
TRBJ2-5,TRBV28,-,16,CASSTLWDIDRETQYF
TRBJ2-3,TRBV27,-,14,CASREDSGVGPQYF
TRBJ1-2,TRBV10-3,-,13,CAISNTGNYGYTF
TRBJ1-1,TRBV28,-,13,CASRQTGTGEAFF
TRBJ2-7,TRBV29-1,-,13,CSVERTGTYEQYF
TRBJ1-2,TRBV21-1,-,13,CASTQRRGHGYTF
TRBJ2-7,TRBV7-9,-,14,CASSSVRGSYEQYF
TRBJ2-2,TRBV30,many,12,CAWSDYTGELFF
TRBJ2-1,TRBV24-1,-,15,CATSDSTSGDSEQFF
TRBJ2-7,TRBV28,-,11,CASGDFYEQYF
TRBJ2-2,TRBV19,-,15,CASSIVRKGAGELFF
TRBJ1-2,TRBV11-1,once,16,CASSLTTGGNYYGYTF
TRBJ2-1,TRBV6-5,-,15,CASSEGLAGADEQFF
TRBJ2-5,TRBV18,once,15,CASSPTTGVGETQYF
TRBJ2-1,TRBV6-1,-,16,CASSEGLTLTYNEQFF
TRBJ1-4,TRBV18,-,13,CASSPGADEKLFF
TRBJ2-1,TRBV7-2,-,15,CASSPGREGYNEQFF
TRBJ2-7,TRBV5-4,-,16,CASSFPGTGGPYEQYF
TRBJ1-5,TRBV7-9,-,14,CASSFEGASQPQHF
TRBJ1-1,TRBV29-1,once,8,CSVVGAFF
TRBJ1-1,TRBV19,-,13,CASSNRVNTEAFF
TRBJ1-6,TRBV27,-,17,CASSLFPPDRTNSPLHF
TRBJ1-1,TRBV19,-,13,CASSLQGNTEAFF
TRBJ1-6,TRBV7-9,-,16,CASSLAHGTGDSPLHF
TRBJ2-1,TRBV27,-,12,CASTSTGLWQFF
TRBJ2-1,TRBV25-1,-,14,CASSDSLRVNEQFF
TRBJ2-1,TRBV5-1,-,15,CASSPTSGINNEQFF
TRBJ2-2,TRBV27,-,14,CASSSAGAAGELFF
TRBJ2-7,TRBV27,-,14,CASSSGLAVWEQYF
TRBJ2-1,TRBV6-4,once,13,CATSSGSGYEQFF